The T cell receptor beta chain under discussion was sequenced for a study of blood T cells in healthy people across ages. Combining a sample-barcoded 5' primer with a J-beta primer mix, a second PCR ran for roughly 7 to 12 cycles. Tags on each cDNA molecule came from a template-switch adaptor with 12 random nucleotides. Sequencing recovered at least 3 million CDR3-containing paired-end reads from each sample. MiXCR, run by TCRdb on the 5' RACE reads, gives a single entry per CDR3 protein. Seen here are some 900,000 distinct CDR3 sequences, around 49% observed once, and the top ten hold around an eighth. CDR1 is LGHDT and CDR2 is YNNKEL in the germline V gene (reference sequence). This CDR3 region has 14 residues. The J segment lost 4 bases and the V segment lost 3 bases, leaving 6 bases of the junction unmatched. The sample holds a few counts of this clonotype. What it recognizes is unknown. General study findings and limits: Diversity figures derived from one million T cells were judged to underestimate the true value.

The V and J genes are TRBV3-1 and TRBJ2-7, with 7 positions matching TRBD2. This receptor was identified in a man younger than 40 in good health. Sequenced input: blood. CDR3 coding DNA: TGTGCCAGCAGCCATCGGCGGGGGAATTACGAGCAGTACTTC. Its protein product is CASSHRRGNYEQYF.